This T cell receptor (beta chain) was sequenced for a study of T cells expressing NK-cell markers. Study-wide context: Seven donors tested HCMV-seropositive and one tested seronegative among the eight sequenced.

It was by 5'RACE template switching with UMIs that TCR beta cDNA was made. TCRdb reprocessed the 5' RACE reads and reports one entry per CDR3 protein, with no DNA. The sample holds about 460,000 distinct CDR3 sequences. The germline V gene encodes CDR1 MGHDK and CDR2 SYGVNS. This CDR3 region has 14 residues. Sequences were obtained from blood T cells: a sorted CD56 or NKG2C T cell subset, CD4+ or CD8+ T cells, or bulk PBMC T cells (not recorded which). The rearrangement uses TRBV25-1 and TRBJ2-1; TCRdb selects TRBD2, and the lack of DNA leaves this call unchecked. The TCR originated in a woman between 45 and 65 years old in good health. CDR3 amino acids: CASLAGGSYNEQFF.